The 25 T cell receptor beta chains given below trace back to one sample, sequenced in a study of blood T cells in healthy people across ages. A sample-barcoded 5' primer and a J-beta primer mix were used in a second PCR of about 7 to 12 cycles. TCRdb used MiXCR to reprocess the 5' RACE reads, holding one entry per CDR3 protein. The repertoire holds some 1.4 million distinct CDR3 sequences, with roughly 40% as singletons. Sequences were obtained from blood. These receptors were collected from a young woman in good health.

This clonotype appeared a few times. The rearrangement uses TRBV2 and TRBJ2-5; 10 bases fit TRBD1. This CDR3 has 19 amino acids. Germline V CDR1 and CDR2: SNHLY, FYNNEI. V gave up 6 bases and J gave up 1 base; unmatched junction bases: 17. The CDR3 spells CASSRGTGAQPILQETQYF. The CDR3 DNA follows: TGTGCCAGCAGCCGAGGGACAGGGGCCCAGCCTATCCTCCAAGAGACCCAGTACTTC.

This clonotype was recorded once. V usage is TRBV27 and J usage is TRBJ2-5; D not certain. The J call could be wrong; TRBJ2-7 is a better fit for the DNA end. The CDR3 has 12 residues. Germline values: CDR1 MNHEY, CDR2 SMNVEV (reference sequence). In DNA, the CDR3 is TGTGCCAGCAGGTTTAACGGCTACGAGCAGTACTTC. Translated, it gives CASRFNGYEQYF.

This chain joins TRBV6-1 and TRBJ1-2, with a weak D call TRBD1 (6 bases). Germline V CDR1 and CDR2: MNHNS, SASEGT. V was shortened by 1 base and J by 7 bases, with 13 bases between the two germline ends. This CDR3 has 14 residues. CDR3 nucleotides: TGTGCCAGCAGTGAAGAGGCGGGGGGCTCTGGCTACACCTTC. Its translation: CASSEEAGGSGYTF.

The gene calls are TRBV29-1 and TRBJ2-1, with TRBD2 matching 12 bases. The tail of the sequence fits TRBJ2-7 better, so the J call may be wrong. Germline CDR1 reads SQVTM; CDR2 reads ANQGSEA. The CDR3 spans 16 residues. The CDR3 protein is CSVEPGTSGLYNEQYF. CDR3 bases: TGCAGCGTGGAACCCGGGACTAGCGGGTTATACAATGAGCAGTACTTC.

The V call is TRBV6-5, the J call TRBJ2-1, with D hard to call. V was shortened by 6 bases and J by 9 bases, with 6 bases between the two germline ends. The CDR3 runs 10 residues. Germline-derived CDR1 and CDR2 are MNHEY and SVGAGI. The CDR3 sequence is CASSCGEQFF. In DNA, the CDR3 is TGTGCCAGCAGCTGCGGTGAGCAGTTCTTC.

The CDR3 DNA follows: TGTGCCAGCAGATGGGCCCCGGTCCAAGAGACCCAGTACTTC. Amino acid sequence: CASRWAPVQETQYF. The rearrangement uses TRBV11-2 and TRBJ2-5; no clear D gene. CDR1 is SGHAT, CDR2 FQNNGV, per germline. V lost 6 bases and J 1 base, leaving 12 bases between the germline ends. CDR3 length: 14 amino acids.

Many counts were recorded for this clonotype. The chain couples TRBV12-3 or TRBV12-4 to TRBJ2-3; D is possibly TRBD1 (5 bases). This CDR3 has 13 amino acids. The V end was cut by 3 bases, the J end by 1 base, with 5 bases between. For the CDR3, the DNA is TGTGCCAGCAGTTTGACAGGCACAGATACGCAGTATTTT. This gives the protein CASSLTGTDTQYF.

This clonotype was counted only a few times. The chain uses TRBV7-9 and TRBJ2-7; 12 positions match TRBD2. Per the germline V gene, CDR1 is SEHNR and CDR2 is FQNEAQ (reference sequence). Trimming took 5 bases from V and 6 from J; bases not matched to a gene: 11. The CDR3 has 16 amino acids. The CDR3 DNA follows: TGTGCCAGCAGCCCACCTTCGACTAGCGGGGGTTCCGAGCAGTACTTC. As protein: CASSPPSTSGGSEQYF. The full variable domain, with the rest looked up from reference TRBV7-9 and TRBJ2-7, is DTGVSQNPRHKITKRGQNVTFRCDPISEHNRLYWYRQTLGQGPEFLTYFQNEAQLEKSRLLSDRFSAERPKGSFSTLEIQRTEQGDSAMYLCASSPPSTSGGSEQYFGPGTRLTVT.

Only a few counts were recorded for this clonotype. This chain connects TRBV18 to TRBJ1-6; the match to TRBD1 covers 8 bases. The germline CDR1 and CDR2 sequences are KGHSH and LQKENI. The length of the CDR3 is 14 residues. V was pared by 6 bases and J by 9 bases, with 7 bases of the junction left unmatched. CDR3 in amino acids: CASSPGQESSPLHF. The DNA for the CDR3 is TGTGCCAGCTCTCCGGGACAGGAGTCTTCACCCCTCCACTTT.

The CDR3 here is CSALPGQALNEQYF. The CDR3 DNA reads as TGCAGTGCTTTGCCGGGACAGGCCCTCAATGAGCAGTACTTC. The V and J genes are TRBV20-1 and TRBJ2-7; 8 bases are shared with TRBD1. CDR3 size: 14 residues. The J segment lost 7 bases and the V segment lost 5 bases, leaving 13 bases of the junction unmatched. Germline V gives CDR1 DFQATT, CDR2 SNEGSKA (reference sequence).

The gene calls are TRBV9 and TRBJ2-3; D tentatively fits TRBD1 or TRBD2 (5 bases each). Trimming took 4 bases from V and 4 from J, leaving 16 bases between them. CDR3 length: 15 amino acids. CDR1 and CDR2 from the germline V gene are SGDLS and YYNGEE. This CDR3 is CASSPSAQGADTQYF. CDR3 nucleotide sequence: TGTGCCAGCAGCCCCTCGGCCCAGGGAGCAGATACGCAGTATTTT.

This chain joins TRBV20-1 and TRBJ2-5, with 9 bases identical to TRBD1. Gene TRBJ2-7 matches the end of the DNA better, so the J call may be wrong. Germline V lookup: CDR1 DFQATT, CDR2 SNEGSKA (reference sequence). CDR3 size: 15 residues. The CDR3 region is CSASSSGTGRYEQYF. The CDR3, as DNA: TGCAGTGCTAGTTCGTCCGGGACAGGGAGATACGAGCAGTACTTC.

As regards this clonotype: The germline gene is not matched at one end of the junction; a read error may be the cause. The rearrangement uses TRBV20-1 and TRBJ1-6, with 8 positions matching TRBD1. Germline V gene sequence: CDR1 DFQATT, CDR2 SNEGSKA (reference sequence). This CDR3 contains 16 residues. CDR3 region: CRARSTGALYNSPLHF. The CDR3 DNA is TGCAGGGCTAGATCGACAGGGGCTCTATATAATTCACCCCTCCACTTT.

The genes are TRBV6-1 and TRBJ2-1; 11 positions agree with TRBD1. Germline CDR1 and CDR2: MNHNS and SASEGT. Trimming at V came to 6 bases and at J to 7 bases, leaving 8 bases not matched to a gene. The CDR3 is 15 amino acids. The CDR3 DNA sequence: TGTGCCAGCAGGCCCGGACAGGGGGCGAATAATGAGCAGTTCTTC. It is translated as CASRPGQGANNEQFF.

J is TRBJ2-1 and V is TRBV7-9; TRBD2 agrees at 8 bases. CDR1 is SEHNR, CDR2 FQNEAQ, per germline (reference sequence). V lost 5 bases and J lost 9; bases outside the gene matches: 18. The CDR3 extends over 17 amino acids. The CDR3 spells CASSPLLSAGGRGEQFF. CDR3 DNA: TGTGCCAGCAGCCCGCTCTTGTCCGCGGGGGGCCGGGGTGAGCAGTTCTTC.

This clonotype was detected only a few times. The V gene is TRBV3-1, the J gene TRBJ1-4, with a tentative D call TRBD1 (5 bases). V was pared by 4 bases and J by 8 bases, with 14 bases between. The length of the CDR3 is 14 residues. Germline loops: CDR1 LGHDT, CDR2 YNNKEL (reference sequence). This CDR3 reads CASSPPGAGEKLFF. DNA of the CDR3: TGTGCCAGCAGCCCCCCCGGGGCGGGGGAAAAACTGTTTTTT.

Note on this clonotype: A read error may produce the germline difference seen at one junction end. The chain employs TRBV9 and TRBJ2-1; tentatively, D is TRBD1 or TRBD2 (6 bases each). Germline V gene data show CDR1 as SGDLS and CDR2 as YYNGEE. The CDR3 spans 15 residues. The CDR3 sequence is CASSVVGGPYNERFF. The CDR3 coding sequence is TGTGCCAGCAGCGTAGTGGGGGGCCCCTACAATGAGCGGTTCTTC.

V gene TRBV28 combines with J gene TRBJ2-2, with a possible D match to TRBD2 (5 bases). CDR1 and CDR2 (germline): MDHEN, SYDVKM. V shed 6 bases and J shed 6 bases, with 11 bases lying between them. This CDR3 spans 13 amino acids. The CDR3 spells CASRLLRAGELFF. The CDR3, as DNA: TGTGCCAGCAGGCTTTTGCGGGCCGGGGAGCTGTTTTTT. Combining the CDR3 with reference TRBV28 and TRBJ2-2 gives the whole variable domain DVKVTQSSRYLVKRTGEKVFLECVQDMDHENMFWYRQDPGLGLRLIYFSYDVKMKEKGDIPEGYSVSREKKERFSLILESASTNQTSMYLCASRLLRAGELFFGEGSRLTVL.

The CDR3 loop is CASSQGWSGANVLTF. CDR3 in DNA: TGTGCCAGCAGCCAAGGCTGGTCTGGGGCCAACGTCCTGACTTTC. The chain joins TRBV3-1 to TRBJ2-6; no clear D gene. The V gene's germline CDR1 is LGHDT and CDR2 YNNKEL (reference sequence). V gave up 1 base and J gave up 1 base, with 5 bases separating them. CDR3 size: 15 residues. The full variable domain, with the rest looked up from reference TRBV3-1 and TRBJ2-6, is DTAVSQTPKYLVTQMGNDKSIKCEQNLGHDTMYWYKQDSKKFLKIMFSYNNKELIINETVPNRFSPKSPDKAHLNLHINSLELGDSAVYFCASSQGWSGANVLTFGAGSRLTVL.

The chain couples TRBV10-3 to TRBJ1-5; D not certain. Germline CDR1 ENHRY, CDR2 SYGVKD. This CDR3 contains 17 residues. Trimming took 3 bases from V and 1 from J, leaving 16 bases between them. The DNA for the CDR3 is TGTGCCATCAGTGATGGTAGGACGGCTCCAAGCAATCAGCCCCAGCATTTT. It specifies CAISDGRTAPSNQPQHF.

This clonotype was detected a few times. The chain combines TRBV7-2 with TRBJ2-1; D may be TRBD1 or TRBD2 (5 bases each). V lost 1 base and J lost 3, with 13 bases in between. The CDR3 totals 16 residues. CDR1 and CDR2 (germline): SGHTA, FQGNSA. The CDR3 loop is CASSLGGAQGYNEQFF. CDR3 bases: TGTGCCAGCAGCTTAGGAGGGGCCCAGGGCTACAATGAGCAGTTCTTC.

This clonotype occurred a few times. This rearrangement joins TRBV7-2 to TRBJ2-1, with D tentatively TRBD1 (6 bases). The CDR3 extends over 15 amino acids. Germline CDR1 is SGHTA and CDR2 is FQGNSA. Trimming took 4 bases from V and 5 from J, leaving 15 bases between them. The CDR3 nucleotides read TGTGCCAGCAGCTCCAATTCGGGACAACACAATGAGCAGTTCTTC. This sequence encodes CASSSNSGQHNEQFF.

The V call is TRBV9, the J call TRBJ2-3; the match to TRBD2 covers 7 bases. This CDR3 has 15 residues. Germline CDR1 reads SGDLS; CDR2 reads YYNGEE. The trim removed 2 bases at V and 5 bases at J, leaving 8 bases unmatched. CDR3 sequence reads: CASSVGRGVEDTQYF. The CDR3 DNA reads TGTGCCAGCAGCGTGGGACGGGGGGTTGAAGATACGCAGTATTTT.

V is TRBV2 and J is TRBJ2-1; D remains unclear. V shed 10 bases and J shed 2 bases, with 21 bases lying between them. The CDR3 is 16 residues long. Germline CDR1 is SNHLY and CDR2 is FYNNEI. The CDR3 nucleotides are TGTGCCATCTCTATGGGATTCCCTTCCACCTACAATGAGCAGTTCTTC. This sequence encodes CAISMGFPSTYNEQFF. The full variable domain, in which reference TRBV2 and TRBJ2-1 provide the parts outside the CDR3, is EPEVTQTPSHQVTQMGQEVILRCVPISNHLYFYWYRQILGQKVEFLVSFYNNEISEKSEIFDDQFSVERPDGSNFTLKIRSTKLEDSAMYFCAISMGFPSTYNEQFFGPGTRLTVL.

This CDR3 is CASSPGRGGLDTQYF. The DNA for the CDR3 is TGTGCCAGCAGCCCCGGGCGGGGGGGCCTAGATACGCAGTATTTT. This rearrangement joins TRBV6-2 or TRBV6-3 to TRBJ2-3, with 9 bases that match TRBD2. This CDR3 has 15 residues. Germline V gene sequence: CDR1 MNHEY, CDR2 SVGEGT. With 6 bases clipped from V and 5 bases from J, the junction kept 9 bases outside the gene matches.